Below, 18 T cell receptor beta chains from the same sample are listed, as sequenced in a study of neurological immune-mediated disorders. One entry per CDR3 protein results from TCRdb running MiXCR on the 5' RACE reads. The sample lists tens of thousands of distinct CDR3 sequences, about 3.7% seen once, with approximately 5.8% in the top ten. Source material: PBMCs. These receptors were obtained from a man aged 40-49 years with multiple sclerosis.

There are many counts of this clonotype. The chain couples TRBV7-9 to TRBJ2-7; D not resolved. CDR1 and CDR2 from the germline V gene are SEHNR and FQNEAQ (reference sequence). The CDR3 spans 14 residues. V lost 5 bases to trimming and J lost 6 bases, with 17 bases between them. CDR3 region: CASSSTSEGSEQYF. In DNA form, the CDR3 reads TGTGCCAGCAGCAGTACATCCGAAGGTTCCGAGCAGTACTTC.

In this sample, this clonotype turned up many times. Here the CDR3 reads CASSFSGEETQYF. The CDR3 DNA reads TGTGCCAGCAGCTTTTCTGGGGAGGAGACCCAGTACTTC. J is TRBJ2-5 and V is TRBV5-5, with D maybe TRBD2 (5 bases). The germline V gene has CDR1 SGHKS and CDR2 YYEKEE (reference sequence). This CDR3 is built from 13 residues. Trimming took 2 bases from V and 5 from J, leaving 10 bases between them.

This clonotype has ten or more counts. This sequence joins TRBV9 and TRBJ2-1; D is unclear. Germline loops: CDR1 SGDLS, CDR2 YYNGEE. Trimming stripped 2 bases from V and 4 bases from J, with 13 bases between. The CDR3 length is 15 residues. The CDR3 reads CASSVTDDYYNEQFF. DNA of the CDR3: TGTGCCAGCAGCGTTACAGACGATTATTACAATGAGCAGTTCTTC. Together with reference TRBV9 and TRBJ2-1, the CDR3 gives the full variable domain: DSGVTQTPKHLITATGQRVTLRCSPRSGDLSVYWYQQSLDQGLQFLIQYYNGEERAKGNILERFSAQQFPDLHSELNLSSLELGDSALYFCASSVTDDYYNEQFFGPGTRLTVL.

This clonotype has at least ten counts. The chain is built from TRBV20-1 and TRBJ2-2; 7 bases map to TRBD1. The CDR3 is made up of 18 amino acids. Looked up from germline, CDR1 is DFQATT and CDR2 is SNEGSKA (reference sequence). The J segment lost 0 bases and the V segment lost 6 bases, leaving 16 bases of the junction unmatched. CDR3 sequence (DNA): TGCAGTGCCCCACACTACCAAAACAGGGGATCGAACACCGGGGAGCTGTTTTTT. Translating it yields CSAPHYQNRGSNTGELFF.

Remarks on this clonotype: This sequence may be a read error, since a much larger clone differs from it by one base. DNA of the CDR3: TGTGCCAGCAGGACAGGGGCCGGGGAGCTGTTTTTT. Translated: CASRTGAGELFF. The rearrangement joins TRBV27 to TRBJ2-2, with 8 bases lining up with TRBD1. Germline V CDR1 and CDR2: MNHEY, SMNVEV (reference sequence). The CDR3 runs 12 residues. V was pared by 6 bases and J by 6 bases, with 0 bases of the junction left unmatched.

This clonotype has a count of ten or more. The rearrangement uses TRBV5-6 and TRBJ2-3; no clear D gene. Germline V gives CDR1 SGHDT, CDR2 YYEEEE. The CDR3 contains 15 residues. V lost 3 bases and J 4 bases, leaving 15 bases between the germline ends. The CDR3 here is CASSSLIVWADTQYF. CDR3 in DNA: TGTGCCAGCAGCTCACTCATCGTTTGGGCAGATACGCAGTATTTT.

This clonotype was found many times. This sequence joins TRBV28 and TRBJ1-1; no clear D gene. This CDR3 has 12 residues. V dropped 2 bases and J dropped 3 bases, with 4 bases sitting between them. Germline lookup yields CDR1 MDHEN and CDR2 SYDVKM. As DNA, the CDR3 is TGTGCCAGCAGTTTAGAGTACACTGAAGCTTTCTTT. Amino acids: CASSLEYTEAFF.

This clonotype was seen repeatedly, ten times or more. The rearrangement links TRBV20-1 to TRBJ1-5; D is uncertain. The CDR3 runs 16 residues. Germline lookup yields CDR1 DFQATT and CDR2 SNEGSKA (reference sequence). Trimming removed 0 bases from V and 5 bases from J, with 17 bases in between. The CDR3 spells CSARDPQLTLDQPQHF. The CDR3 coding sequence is TGCAGTGCTAGAGATCCACAGCTGACTCTGGATCAGCCCCAGCATTTT.

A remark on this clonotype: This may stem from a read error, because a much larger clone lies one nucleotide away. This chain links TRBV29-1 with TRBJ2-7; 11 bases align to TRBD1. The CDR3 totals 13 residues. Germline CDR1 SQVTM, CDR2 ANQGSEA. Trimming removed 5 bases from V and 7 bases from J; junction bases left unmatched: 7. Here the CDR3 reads CSVRTGGREEQYF. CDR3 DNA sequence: TGCAGCGTTAGGACAGGGGGCCGCGAAGAGCAGTACTTC.

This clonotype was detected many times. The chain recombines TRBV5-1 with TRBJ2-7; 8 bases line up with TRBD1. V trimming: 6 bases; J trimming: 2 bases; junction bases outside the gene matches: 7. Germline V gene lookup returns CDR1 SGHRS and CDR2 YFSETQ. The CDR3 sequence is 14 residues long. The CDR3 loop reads CASNSDRGAYEQYF. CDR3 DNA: TGCGCCAGCAATTCAGACAGGGGCGCCTACGAGCAGTACTTC.

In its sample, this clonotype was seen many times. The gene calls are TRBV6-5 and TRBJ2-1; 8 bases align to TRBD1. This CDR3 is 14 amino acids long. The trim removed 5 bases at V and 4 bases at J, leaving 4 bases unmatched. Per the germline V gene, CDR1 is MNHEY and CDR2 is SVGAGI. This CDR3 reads CASSTGQGYNEQFF. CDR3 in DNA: TGTGCCAGCAGTACTGGACAGGGTTACAATGAGCAGTTCTTC.

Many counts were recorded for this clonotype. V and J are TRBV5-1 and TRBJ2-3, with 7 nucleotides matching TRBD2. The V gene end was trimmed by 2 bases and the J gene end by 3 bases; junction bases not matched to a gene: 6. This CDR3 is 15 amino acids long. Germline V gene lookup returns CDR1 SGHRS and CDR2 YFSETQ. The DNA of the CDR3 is TGCGCCAGCAGCTTTGGGCAGGGAGGGACAGATACGCAGTATTTT. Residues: CASSFGQGGTDTQYF.

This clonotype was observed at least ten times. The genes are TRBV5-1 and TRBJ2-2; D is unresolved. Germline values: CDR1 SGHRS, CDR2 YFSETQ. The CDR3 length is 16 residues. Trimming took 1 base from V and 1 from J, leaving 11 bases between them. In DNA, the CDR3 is TGCGCCAGCAGCTTGAACTCCCCGGGGAACACCGGGGAGCTGTTTTTT. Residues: CASSLNSPGNTGELFF.

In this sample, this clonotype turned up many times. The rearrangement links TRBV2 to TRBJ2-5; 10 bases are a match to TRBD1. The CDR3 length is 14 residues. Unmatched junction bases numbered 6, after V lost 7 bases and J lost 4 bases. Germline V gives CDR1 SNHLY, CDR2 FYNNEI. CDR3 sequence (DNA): TGTGCCAGCACCCGACAGGGGGCAGGAGAGACCCAGTACTTC. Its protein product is CASTRQGAGETQYF.

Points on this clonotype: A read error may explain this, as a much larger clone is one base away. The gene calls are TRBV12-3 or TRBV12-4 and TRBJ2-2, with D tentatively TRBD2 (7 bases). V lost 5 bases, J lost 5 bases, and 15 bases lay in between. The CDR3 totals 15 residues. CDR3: CASSPRKGGTGELFF. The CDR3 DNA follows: TGTGCCAGCAGTCCAAGAAAGGGGGGGACCGGGGAGCTGTTTTTT.

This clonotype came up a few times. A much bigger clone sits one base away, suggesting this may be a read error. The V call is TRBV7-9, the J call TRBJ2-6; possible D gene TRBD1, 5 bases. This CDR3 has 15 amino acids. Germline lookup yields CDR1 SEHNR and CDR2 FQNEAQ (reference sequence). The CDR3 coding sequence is TGTGCCAGCAGCTCATCCGTCTCTGGGGCCAAAGTCCTGACTTTC. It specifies CASSSSVSGAKVLTF.

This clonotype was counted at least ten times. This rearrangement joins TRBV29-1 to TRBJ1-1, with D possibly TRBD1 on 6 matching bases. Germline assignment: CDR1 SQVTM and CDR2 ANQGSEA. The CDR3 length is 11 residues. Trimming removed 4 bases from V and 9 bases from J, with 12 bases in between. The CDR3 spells CSVGRGGKAFF. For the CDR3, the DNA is TGCAGCGTTGGCAGGGGAGGTAAAGCTTTCTTT.

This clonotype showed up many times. The CDR3 nucleotides are TGCGCCAGCAGAGATCCCGGGGACAACTACGAGCAGTACTTC. It codes for CASRDPGDNYEQYF. The chain joins TRBV10-2 to TRBJ2-7, with a possible D match to TRBD1 (6 bases). The CDR3 is 14 residues long. From germline, CDR1 is WSHSY and CDR2 SAAADI. Trimming took 6 bases from V and 3 from J, leaving 15 bases between them.